The present T cell receptor (beta chain) was sequenced within a study of blood T cell repertoires in COVID-19. The wider study: Donors in the United States, Italy and Spain gave samples during acute or convalescent COVID-19.

The CDR3 extends over 11 amino acids. The germline gives CDR1 SGDLS, CDR2 YYNGEE. The ends were cut back, 0 bases at V and 13 bases at J, with 5 bases in the middle. Original analysis: Scientists estimated how many nucleated cells there were by amplifying reference gene primers. Clones were read by immunoSEQ multiplex PCR, and TCRdb kept only the in-frame ones, dropping some. V, J and clone size derive from that table, while D and trimming were established from the DNA sequence. The sample gives approximately 68,000 clones, nearly 90% of which show up once; around 2.7% is in the top ten. Sequencing used peripheral blood. The receptor comes from a man between 65 and 85 years old with active or convalescent COVID-19. The chain combines TRBV9 with TRBJ1-6; D not certain. CDR3 protein: CASSVDRPLHF. In nucleotides, the CDR3 is TGTGCCAGCAGCGTAGATCGGCCCCTCCACTTT.